Following are 5 T cell receptor beta chains from one sample sequenced in a study of shared clonotypes between healthy human individuals. Some clones are missing from TCRdb's copy, which holds only in-frame ones; the method was immunoSEQ multiplex PCR. This table has roughly 2 million clones, nearly 97% appearing once. The specimen sequenced was naive CD4+ T cells sorted from blood. The sample's subset: CD45RA+ positively selected. All receptors derive from a man between 18 and 29 years old in good health.

This clone showed up just once. V and J are TRBV10-3 and TRBJ2-2, with 10 bases fitting TRBD1. V shed 6 bases and J 7 bases; nucleotides not matched to a gene: 5. Germline CDR1 reads ENHRY; CDR2 reads SYGVKD. The length of the CDR3 is 14 residues. The CDR3 region has the DNA TGTGCCATCAGAGGACAGGGGGACGGCGGGGAGCTGTTTTTT. The encoded protein is CAIRGQGDGGELFF.

The rearrangement joins TRBV18 to TRBJ1-5, with 7 bases aligning to TRBD1. The trim removed 4 bases at V and 0 bases at J, leaving 3 bases unmatched. The CDR3 is 15 residues long. Germline V gives CDR1 KGHSH, CDR2 LQKENI. The CDR3 sequence is CASSRQGPSNQPQHF. For the CDR3, the DNA is TGTGCCAGCTCACGACAGGGTCCTAGCAATCAGCCCCAGCATTTT.

The CDR3 sequence is CASTTDTGELFF. DNA for the CDR3: TGTGCCAGCACGACAGACACCGGGGAGCTGTTTTTT. This chain connects TRBV28 to TRBJ2-2; a possible D gene is TRBD1 (5 bases). V shed 7 bases and J shed 3 bases, with 6 bases lying between them. From germline, CDR1 is MDHEN and CDR2 SYDVKM. This CDR3 has 12 residues. Full variable domain (missing parts from reference TRBV28 and TRBJ2-2): DVKVTQSSRYLVKRTGEKVFLECVQDMDHENMFWYRQDPGLGLRLIYFSYDVKMKEKGDIPEGYSVSREKKERFSLILESASTNQTSMYLCASTTDTGELFFGEGSRLTVL.

This clone has just one count. This chain uses TRBV5-1 with TRBJ2-5, with D possibly matching TRBD2 (6 bases). This CDR3 is 16 amino acids long. CDR1 and CDR2 from the germline V gene are SGHRS and YFSETQ. V was trimmed by 3 bases and J by 5 bases, leaving 20 bases between them. CDR3 in amino acids: CASSSAGSLVSETQYF. The CDR3 DNA reads as TGCGCCAGCAGCTCAGCGGGTAGCCTCGTCTCTGAGACCCAGTACTTC.

The genes are TRBV28 and TRBJ2-2, with D maybe TRBD2 (5 bases). Trimming stripped 9 bases from V and 1 base from J, with 12 bases between. The CDR3 has 14 amino acids. The germline CDR1 and CDR2 sequences are MDHEN and SYDVKM. For the CDR3, the DNA is TGTGCCAGTTTCCAAGCGGAGAACACCGGGGAGCTGTTTTTT. It codes for CASFQAENTGELFF.